One sample yielded the 23 T cell receptor beta chains listed below, sequenced in a study of T cell changes during pregnancy in multiple sclerosis (dated by TCRdb to about 2019). The protocol used for the library was the immunoSEQ multiplex PCR assay. TCRdb took this table from immuneACCESS and kept in-frame rearrangements with V and J called. Such tables lack part of the clones; where checked against another copy, unresolved V genes explain under half of the gap, and the rest is unexplained. The sample records 45,000 to 55,000 clones, around 93% of which are singletons. 0.15% to 0.2% of the sample belongs to the ten largest clones. This sample comprised CD4+ T cells from peripheral blood mononuclear cells, obtained after pregnancy. These receptors were obtained from a female donor in good health, enrolled as a control in a pregnancy study.

The V and J genes are TRBV5-5 and TRBJ2-2; D call uncertain. This CDR3 contains 16 residues. V was clipped by 0 bases and J by 2 bases, with 11 bases between them. The germline gives CDR1 SGHKS, CDR2 YYEKEE (reference sequence). The CDR3 sequence is CASSLVVLTNTGELFF. CDR3 nucleotide sequence: TGTGCCAGCAGCTTGGTAGTCCTTACTAACACCGGGGAGCTGTTTTTT.

A remark on this clone: A junction end diverges from the germline sequence, so it may reflect a read error. This CDR3 is CASSYSWQGPIRIF. CDR3 nucleotide sequence: TGTGCCAGCAGTTACTCATGGCAGGGGCCCATCAGGATCTTT. The chain couples TRBV6-5 to TRBJ1-1, with D tentatively TRBD1 (6 bases). Germline V gene data show CDR1 as MNHEY and CDR2 as SVGAGI. This CDR3 is built from 14 residues.

This clone was counted once. The CDR3 reads CASSPTDNYGYTF. The CDR3 DNA follows: TGTGCCAGCTCACCAACAGATAACTATGGCTACACCTTC. The chain joins TRBV18 to TRBJ1-2; no clear D gene. The CDR3 has 13 amino acids. The V gene lost 2 bases and the J gene lost 1 base, with 5 bases spanning the gap. In germline, CDR1 is KGHSH, CDR2 LQKENI.

The V call is TRBV7-2, the J call TRBJ1-2, with 12 positions matching TRBD1. The germline CDR1 and CDR2 sequences are SGHTA and FQGNSA. CDR3 length equals 16 residues. Losses at the gene ends were 5 bases for V and 4 bases for J; bases not matched to a gene: 8. The CDR3 loop reads CASSRDRGRVSYGYTF. In DNA form, the CDR3 reads TGTGCCAGCAGCCGGGACAGGGGGCGAGTTTCCTATGGCTACACCTTC.

In this sample, this clone turned up once. The chain combines TRBV28 with TRBJ1-2, with D possibly being TRBD1 (6 bases). Germline assignment: CDR1 MDHEN and CDR2 SYDVKM. Trimming took 3 bases from V and 8 from J, leaving 16 bases between them. The CDR3 has 14 amino acids. The CDR3 sequence is CASSLSGGLGGYTF. The CDR3 DNA sequence: TGTGCCAGCAGTTTGAGCGGGGGGCTAGGGGGCTACACCTTC.

The chain links TRBV6-6 to TRBJ2-5; weak D call: TRBD2 (6 bases). CDR1 and CDR2 from the germline V gene are MNHNY and SVGAGI (reference sequence). This CDR3 comprises 14 residues. V lost 7 bases and J 4 bases, leaving 16 bases between the germline ends. The CDR3 region has the DNA TGTGCCAGCACCCAGAGGGACTTTCGAGAGACCCAGTACTTC. The encoded protein is CASTQRDFRETQYF.

V and J are TRBV18 and TRBJ1-1; D is uncertain. Germline V gene sequence: CDR1 KGHSH, CDR2 LQKENI. V lost 2 bases and J 0 bases, leaving 4 bases between the germline ends. CDR3 length equals 13 residues. The CDR3 region has the DNA TGTGCCAGCTCACCAACAGTGAACACTGAAGCTTTCTTT. Its protein product is CASSPTVNTEAFF.

This chain links TRBV19 with TRBJ1-5, with 10 bases identical to TRBD1. This CDR3 region has 17 residues. Germline V CDR1 and CDR2: LNHDA, SQIVND (reference sequence). After removal of 4 bases from V and 6 bases from J, the junction contained 12 bases not matched to a gene. The CDR3 DNA sequence: TGTGCCAGTAGTACCCGGGACAGGGGCGTATGGGGTCAGCCCCAGCATTTT. Residues: CASSTRDRGVWGQPQHF.

This chain joins TRBV2 and TRBJ2-6; tentative D call: TRBD2 (5 bases). Germline assignment: CDR1 SNHLY and CDR2 FYNNEI. The CDR3 totals 15 residues. Trimming shortened V by 6 bases and J by 2 bases, and 11 bases separated the two germline ends. The CDR3 loop reads CASSSEGTGANVLTF. CDR3 sequence (DNA): TGTGCCAGCAGCAGTGAGGGCACTGGGGCCAACGTCCTGACTTTC.

The chain couples TRBV6-4 to TRBJ2-2; TRBD2 matches at 9 bases. CDR3 length: 15 residues. Unmatched junction bases numbered 4, after V lost 4 bases and J lost 4 bases. Germline lookup yields CDR1 MRHNA and CDR2 SNTAGT. CDR3 in DNA: TGTGCCAGCAGTGTCGAGACTAGCGGCACCGGGGAGCTGTTTTTT. Residues: CASSVETSGTGELFF.

The J gene is TRBJ1-1, the V gene TRBV11-2, with 11 bases identical to TRBD1. The CDR3 contains 15 residues. Germline V gene lookup returns CDR1 SGHAT and CDR2 FQNNGV. The V gene end was trimmed by 5 bases and the J gene end by 4 bases; junction bases not matched to a gene: 6. The CDR3, as DNA: TGTGCCAGCAGCCTAGGGGACAGGGGGTCCACTGAAGCTTTCTTT. It yields the protein CASSLGDRGSTEAFF.

The rearrangement uses TRBV5-4 and TRBJ1-4; tentative D call: TRBD1 (5 bases). The CDR3 length is 15 residues. Germline CDR1 SGHNT, CDR2 YYREEE (reference sequence). V was cut by 4 bases and J by 2 bases, with 12 bases left in between. The DNA for the CDR3 is TGTGCCAGCAGCGGAACAGGCGACACTAATGAAAAACTGTTTTTT. Residues: CASSGTGDTNEKLFF.

The rearrangement uses TRBV6-5 and TRBJ2-1; TRBD2 matches 11 bases. Germline V gene data show CDR1 as MNHEY and CDR2 as SVGAGI. The length of the CDR3 is 16 residues. Trimming took 4 bases from V and 9 from J; bases not matched to a gene: 11. The CDR3 spells CASSSLIAGGPIEQFF. The CDR3, as DNA: TGTGCCAGCAGTTCCCTCATAGCGGGGGGGCCGATTGAGCAGTTCTTC.

The chain is built from TRBV5-5 and TRBJ1-6; 7 nucleotides match TRBD1. The CDR3 contains 14 residues. The junction had 5 bases not matched to a gene; V was cut back by 6 bases and J by 5 bases. Looked up from germline, CDR1 is SGHKS and CDR2 is YYEKEE (reference sequence). CDR3 bases: TGTGCCAGCACCATAACAGGGGATAATTCACCCCTCCACTTT. Amino acid sequence: CASTITGDNSPLHF.

The CDR3, as DNA: TGTGCCAGCACCAATGGGGGGGCCTACGAGCAGTACTTC. It yields the protein CASTNGGAYEQYF. The chain employs TRBV28 and TRBJ2-7, with 7 bases lining up with TRBD2. The CDR3 is made up of 13 amino acids. Per the germline V gene, CDR1 is MDHEN and CDR2 is SYDVKM. Trimming removed 7 bases from V and 2 bases from J; junction bases left unmatched: 5.

V gene TRBV2 combines with J gene TRBJ1-6; D not resolved. This CDR3 contains 14 residues. Per the germline V gene, CDR1 is SNHLY and CDR2 is FYNNEI. Deletions cut 11 bases from V and 0 bases from J, with 11 bases between. The CDR3 loop is CARSGSSYNSPLHF. As DNA, the CDR3 is TGTGCCCGCTCTGGGAGCTCCTATAATTCACCCCTCCACTTT.

V gene TRBV20-1 combines with J gene TRBJ1-2; perhaps TRBD1 as D (5 bases). This CDR3 region has 11 residues. V was cut by 6 bases and J by 4 bases, with 9 bases left in between. CDR1 and CDR2 (germline): DFQATT, SNEGSKA (reference sequence). The CDR3: CSADSLYGYTF. In DNA form, the CDR3 reads TGCAGTGCCGACAGCCTCTATGGCTACACCTTC.

The chain is built from TRBV27 and TRBJ1-1; D remains ambiguous. Germline CDR1 and CDR2: MNHEY and SMNVEV (reference sequence). Trimming removed 6 bases from V and 3 bases from J, with 11 bases in between. This CDR3 comprises 13 residues. The CDR3 coding sequence is TGTGCCAGCAGAAACTACGAGGACACTGAAGCTTTCTTT. This encodes CASRNYEDTEAFF.

The rearrangement joins TRBV6-5 to TRBJ1-1, with D possibly TRBD1 on 5 matching bases. Germline-derived CDR1 and CDR2 are MNHEY and SVGAGI. V dropped 6 bases and J dropped 4 bases, with 12 bases sitting between them. This CDR3 region has 13 residues. The CDR3 DNA is TGTGCCAGCAGGTACCAAAGGGGCACTGAAGCTTTCTTT. Its translation is CASRYQRGTEAFF.

V and J are TRBV5-1 and TRBJ2-7, with 8 positions matching TRBD1. Trimming removed 4 bases from V and 3 bases from J; junction bases left unmatched: 6. This CDR3 contains 14 residues. Germline-derived CDR1 and CDR2 are SGHRS and YFSETQ. As DNA, the CDR3 is TGCGCCAGCAGCACCAGACAGGGGAACTACGAGCAGTACTTC. Amino acids: CASSTRQGNYEQYF.

The chain combines TRBV5-1 with TRBJ2-3, with 13 nucleotides matching TRBD2. In germline, CDR1 is SGHRS, CDR2 YFSETQ. V shed 5 bases and J 6 bases; nucleotides not matched to a gene: 0. The CDR3 extends over 13 amino acids. The CDR3 DNA reads TGCGCCAGCAGACTAGCGGGGGGGGATACGCAGTATTTT. Amino acid sequence: CASRLAGGDTQYF. The variable domain in full, completed from reference TRBV5-1 and TRBJ2-3, reads KAGVTQTPRYLIKTRGQQVTLSCSPISGHRSVSWYQQTPGQGLQFLFEYFSETQRNKGNFPGRFSGRQFSNSRSEMNVSTLELGDSALYLCASRLAGGDTQYFGPGTRLTVL.

The genes are TRBV5-1 and TRBJ2-7, with D perhaps matching TRBD2 (5 bases). Germline assignment: CDR1 SGHRS and CDR2 YFSETQ. The CDR3 totals 13 residues. V gave up 1 base and J gave up 2 bases, with 7 bases separating them. CDR3 nucleotides: TGCGCCAGCAGCTTGCGGGGTGCCTACGAGCAGTACTTC. Protein: CASSLRGAYEQYF.

This sequence joins TRBV2 and TRBJ1-5; TRBD1 matches 7 bases. Germline V gene sequence: CDR1 SNHLY, CDR2 FYNNEI. The CDR3 is 16 residues long. V lost 7 bases to trimming and J lost 0 bases; unmatched junction nucleotides: 9. The CDR3 region is CASTSPGQLSNQPQHF. CDR3 bases: TGTGCCAGCACCTCCCCGGGACAGCTTAGCAATCAGCCCCAGCATTTT.